A selection of T cell receptor beta chains follows, all from one sample in a study of blood T cell repertoires in COVID-19. Only in-frame clones appear in the TCRdb table, and some are missing; sequencing was by immunoSEQ multiplex PCR. Among about 370,000 clones, roughly 89% were seen once, and the ten largest hold about 1.7%. Sequenced sample: PBMCs or T cells enriched from blood (not recorded which). All receptors derive from a woman aged 25 to 39 who had recovered from COVID-19. CDR3s include the opening cysteine and the closing phenylalanine or tryptophan. Fields, in order: clone size, V gene, D gene, J gene, CDR3 DNA, CDR3 protein. The D gene is left open where the match is weak. Not all rows give a size; the values are once, few, many and, for expanded clones, a class.

>NA|TRBV19|NA|TRBJ2-7
TGTGCCAGTAGTGACTACTACGAGCAGTACTTC
CASSDYYEQYF
>NA|TRBV4-2|NA|TRBJ2-5
TGTGCCAGCAGCCAAAGAAGTGGTCCGGGGGAAGAGACCCAGTACTTC
CASSQRSGPGEETQYF
>NA|TRBV15|NA|TRBJ2-7
TGTGCCACCAGCAGAGGAGCGGCTGGCGAGCAGTACTTC
CATSRGAAGEQYF
>NA|TRBV30|TRBD1|TRBJ1-1
TGTGCCTTTACCGGGACAGGGGGCGCCGTGAACACTGAAGCTTTCTTT
CAFTGTGGAVNTEAFF
>NA|TRBV6-6|NA|TRBJ2-1
TGTGCCAGCAGCCCGTGGTCAGGCTCCTACAATGAGCAGTTCTTC
CASSPWSGSYNEQFF
>NA|TRBV19|TRBD2|TRBJ2-1
TGTGCCAGTAGTACCGTCCCCCTCAGCGGGGCAGTTTACAATGAGCAGTTCTTC
CASSTVPLSGAVYNEQFF
>few|TRBV30|TRBD2|TRBJ2-1
TGTGCCTGGAGTGTTGGGGCTAGCGGGGGGTACCCGAGCTCCTACAATGAGCAGTTCTTC
CAWSVGASGGYPSSYNEQFF
>NA|TRBV3-1/TRBV3-2|TRBD2|TRBJ2-7
TGTGCCAGCAGCCAAGCCAGCGGGAGGGGGAGCTCCTACGAGCAGTACTTC
CASSQASGRGSSYEQYF
>NA|TRBV18|NA|TRBJ1-1
TGTGCCAGCTCACTGATCGGGACACCACCCGAAGCTTTCTTT
CASSLIGTPPEAFF
>NA|TRBV4-1|TRBD2|TRBJ2-3
TGCGCCAGCAGCAGCGGGACTAGCCCGACAACAGATACGCAGTATTTT
CASSSGTSPTTDTQYF
>once|TRBV7-6|NA|TRBJ1-1
TGTGCCAGCAGCGCAGACAGGTTCTTAGCTGAAGCTTTCTTT
CASSADRFLAEAFF
>NA|TRBV20-1|NA|TRBJ1-5
TGCAGTGCTAGTAGGGGTTCCGATGGCAATCAGCCCCAGCATTTT
CSASRGSDGNQPQHF
>NA|TRBV7-2|TRBD1|TRBJ1-5
TGTGCCAGCAGCCCCCAACCGACAGGGGTCAATCAGCCCCAGCATTTT
CASSPQPTGVNQPQHF
>NA|TRBV3-1/TRBV3-2|TRBD1|TRBJ2-2
TGTGCCAGCAGCTACAGACAGGGAAGTAGCACCGGGGAGCTGTTTTTT
CASSYRQGSSTGELFF
>NA|TRBV28|NA|TRBJ2-7
TGTGCCAGTACAGGGAGCTCCTACGAGCAGTACTTC
CASTGSSYEQYF
>NA|TRBV2|NA|TRBJ1-2
TGTGCCAGCAGTGGTTGGGGGCTGAGTGGCTACACCTTC
CASSGWGLSGYTF
>NA|TRBV11-2|TRBD2|TRBJ2-5
TGTGCCAGCAGCTTAGGACCGGGGGGCCAAGAGACCCAGTACTTC
CASSLGPGGQETQYF
>NA|TRBV19|NA|TRBJ1-5
TGTGCCAGTAGCGACAGGAGGTGGCCCCAGCATTTT
CASSDRRWPQHF
>many|TRBV5-1|NA|TRBJ1-6
TGCGCCAGCAGCTTGTTCGAGAATTCACCCCTCCACTTT
CASSLFENSPLHF
>NA|TRBV12-3/TRBV12-4|NA|TRBJ2-7
TGTGCCAGCAGTAAAGACAGTTACGAGCAGTACTTC
CASSKDSYEQYF
>NA|TRBV4-1|NA|TRBJ1-2
TGCGCCAGCAGCCACCCAGGGTTTGGTGATGGCTACACCTTC
CASSHPGFGDGYTF
>NA|TRBV6-5|NA|TRBJ1-1
TGTGCCAGCAGTTCCCCCGGACAGATTGAAGCTTTCTTT
CASSSPGQIEAFF
>NA|TRBV14|TRBD1|TRBJ1-2
TGTGCCAGCAGCCAAGATTGGAGGGGACAGGGGCCTGGCTACACCTTC
CASSQDWRGQGPGYTF
>NA|TRBV7-9|TRBD1|TRBJ1-1
TGTGCCAGCACCCGAGACAGGGTGAACACTGAAGCTTTCTTT
CASTRDRVNTEAFF
>once|TRBV18|NA|TRBJ2-2
TGTGCCAGCTCACCATGGGGCGGGGCCCGAACCGGGGAGCTGTTTTTT
CASSPWGGARTGELFF
>NA|TRBV4-3|TRBD2|TRBJ2-3
TGCGCCAGCAGCCAAGGGACTAGCGGGGCGGGAGATACGCAGTATTTT
CASSQGTSGAGDTQYF